The 18 T cell receptor beta chains presented below share a single source sample, sequenced in a study of T cells after yellow fever vaccination. TCRdb reprocessed the 5' RACE reads with MiXCR, giving one entry per CDR3 protein. The sample includes hundreds of thousands of distinct CDR3 sequences, roughly 19% of them seen just once. Sequenced material: PBMCs, taken 15 days after the yellow fever booster vaccination. Receptors originate from a man aged 30 to 45 who received the YFV17D yellow fever vaccine.

Only a few counts were recorded for this clonotype. The chain recombines TRBV7-9 with TRBJ2-1; no reliable D call. Trimming shortened V by 2 bases and J by 9 bases, and 5 bases separated the two germline ends. The CDR3 covers 11 residues. The germline V gene encodes CDR1 SEHNR and CDR2 FQNEAQ (reference sequence). This chain's CDR3 is CASSLRVEQFF. The CDR3 DNA sequence: TGTGCCAGCAGCTTAAGGGTTGAGCAGTTCTTC.

The table lists this clonotype with many counts. This chain connects TRBV4-3 to TRBJ2-2; the D call may be TRBD1 or TRBD2 (6 bases each). The V end was cut by 0 bases, the J end by 5 bases, with 16 bases between. In germline, CDR1 is LGHNA, CDR2 YSLEER. The CDR3 has 17 amino acids. The CDR3 loop is CASSQDYGGRWTGELFF. The CDR3, as DNA: TGCGCCAGCAGCCAAGATTATGGGGGGCGCTGGACCGGGGAGCTGTTTTTT.

This clonotype was found a few times. The rearrangement uses TRBV10-2 and TRBJ1-2; TRBD1 matches 8 bases. The V and J ends lost 4 bases and 3 bases, in that order; junction bases with no gene match: 4. Germline assignment: CDR1 WSHSY and CDR2 SAAADI. The CDR3 consists of 14 residues. CDR3 residues: CASSAGGWDYGYTF. The CDR3 nucleotides are TGCGCCAGCAGTGCAGGGGGCTGGGACTATGGCTACACCTTC.

As DNA, the CDR3 is TGCAGTGCAGATGGGGGACATCGCCCCAATGAGCAGTTCTTC. The encoded protein is CSADGGHRPNEQFF. The V call is TRBV20-1, the J call TRBJ2-1, with D maybe TRBD1 (6 bases). Looked up from germline, CDR1 is DFQATT and CDR2 is SNEGSKA (reference sequence). V lost 6 bases, J lost 6 bases, and 18 bases lay in between. The CDR3 runs to 14 residues.

This clonotype is a singleton in its sample. The chain couples TRBV28 to TRBJ1-6; 8 bases are shared with TRBD1. The CDR3 contains 15 residues. The V gene's germline CDR1 is MDHEN and CDR2 SYDVKM. V shed 3 bases and J 10 bases; nucleotides not matched to a gene: 8. CDR3 residues: CASSFLDRDGSPLHF. The CDR3, as DNA: TGTGCCAGCAGTTTTTTGGACAGGGATGGGTCACCCCTCCACTTT.

This chain joins TRBV29-1 and TRBJ2-2; the D is unclear. The CDR3 length is 12 residues. The germline V and J ends were trimmed by 6 bases and 5 bases, with 10 bases remaining between them. CDR1 is SQVTM and CDR2 is ANQGSEA in the germline V gene. CDR3 protein: CSVPVGTGELFF. In DNA form, the CDR3 reads TGCAGCGTGCCTGTGGGGACCGGGGAGCTGTTTTTT.

The CDR3 sequence is CASRTGGPDSSTGELFF. DNA of the CDR3: TGTGCCAGCAGAACAGGGGGACCCGACTCAAGCACCGGGGAGCTGTTTTTT. The chain joins TRBV28 to TRBJ2-2; the match to TRBD1 covers 8 bases. The CDR3 is made up of 17 amino acids. Looked up from germline, CDR1 is MDHEN and CDR2 is SYDVKM. V was pared by 6 bases and J by 4 bases, with 13 bases of the junction left unmatched.

This clonotype was detected a few times. The V call is TRBV20-1, the J call TRBJ1-4, with D possibly being TRBD1 (5 bases). Germline CDR1 reads DFQATT; CDR2 reads SNEGSKA (reference sequence). Trimming removed 6 bases from V and 9 bases from J, with 20 bases in between. The CDR3 length is 14 residues. CDR3 DNA sequence: TGCAGTGCCCAGATCGGGACGGATTTTCAAAAACTGTTTTTT. This codes for CSAQIGTDFQKLFF.

This clonotype has at least ten counts. The chain recombines TRBV5-1 with TRBJ2-3; 7 bases are a match to TRBD2. Germline assignment: CDR1 SGHRS and CDR2 YFSETQ. J lost 1 base, V lost 1 base, and 3 bases had no gene match. CDR3 length: 15 residues. CDR3 sequence reads: CASSLPLAGTDTQYF. In DNA form, the CDR3 reads TGCGCCAGCAGCTTGCCGCTAGCGGGCACAGATACGCAGTATTTT.

This clonotype appeared a few times. The CDR3 loop is CASTRQGTDTQYF. The CDR3 DNA reads as TGTGCCAGCACAAGACAGGGAACAGATACGCAGTATTTT. The rearrangement joins TRBV7-8 to TRBJ2-3, with 7 bases aligning to TRBD1. CDR3 length: 13 residues. V lost 7 bases and J lost 3; bases outside the gene matches: 4. Germline V lookup: CDR1 SGHVS, CDR2 FQNEAQ. The variable domain in full, with the rest retrieved from reference TRBV7-8 and TRBJ2-3, is GAGVSQSPRYKVAKRGQDVALRCDPISGHVSLFWYQQALGQGPEFLTYFQNEAQLDKSGLPSDRFFAERPEGSVSTLKIQRTQQEDSAVYLCASTRQGTDTQYFGPGTRLTVL.

The rearrangement joins TRBV5-6 to TRBJ2-2, with D possibly being TRBD1 or TRBD2 (5 bases each). Germline assignment: CDR1 SGHDT and CDR2 YYEEEE. This CDR3 spans 17 amino acids. V dropped 2 bases and J dropped 10 bases, with 24 bases sitting between them. The CDR3 loop is CASSLLSLRLGPPELFF. CDR3 nucleotides: TGTGCCAGCAGCTTACTTAGCCTTCGGTTGGGACCCCCGGAGCTGTTTTTT.

The chain links TRBV3-1 to TRBJ1-3; no firm D call. Per germline, CDR1 LGHDT and CDR2 YNNKEL (reference sequence). The CDR3 has 17 residues. Trimming pared 0 bases from V and 0 bases from J, leaving 12 bases between. The CDR3 loop is CASSQDWRSVSGNTIYF. The CDR3 DNA reads TGTGCCAGCAGCCAAGATTGGCGCAGCGTCTCTGGAAACACCATATATTTT.

In its sample, this clonotype was seen a few times. The chain carries TRBV5-5 and TRBJ2-2; TRBD1 agrees at 8 bases. V gave up 4 bases and J gave up 4 bases; unmatched junction bases: 9. The CDR3 sequence is 16 residues long. Germline V gene data show CDR1 as SGHKS and CDR2 as YYEKEE (reference sequence). CDR3 sequence (DNA): TGTGCCAGCAGCCTTTCGGGACAGGCAGGCACCGGGGAGCTGTTTTTT. Translation gives CASSLSGQAGTGELFF.

This rearrangement joins TRBV18 to TRBJ2-6; D gene ambiguous. Germline loops: CDR1 KGHSH, CDR2 LQKENI. Trimming pared 2 bases from V and 0 bases from J, leaving 5 bases between. CDR3 length: 15 amino acids. CDR3: CASSPSHSGANVLTF. The CDR3 nucleotides read TGTGCCAGCTCACCATCCCACTCTGGGGCCAACGTCCTGACTTTC.

The rearrangement links TRBV18 to TRBJ2-5; 10 positions match TRBD1. Trimming took 5 bases from V and 3 from J; bases not matched to a gene: 3. The germline V gene has CDR1 KGHSH and CDR2 LQKENI. The CDR3 is 14 amino acids. The CDR3 sequence is CASSTGTGEETQYF. CDR3 sequence (DNA): TGTGCCAGCTCAACCGGGACAGGGGAAGAGACCCAGTACTTC.

The chain uses TRBV7-8 and TRBJ2-1; the match to TRBD2 covers 7 bases. The CDR3 totals 15 residues. Trimming removed 4 bases from V and 6 bases from J; junction bases left unmatched: 9. Per the germline V gene, CDR1 is SGHVS and CDR2 is FQNEAQ. The CDR3 DNA follows: TGTGCCAGCAGCTCGCGAGCGGGACCGGGCAATGAGCAGTTCTTC. Residues: CASSSRAGPGNEQFF.

This clonotype showed up just a few times. The rearrangement uses TRBV20-1 and TRBJ2-1; 9 bases line up with TRBD2. Losses at the gene ends were 5 bases for V and 7 bases for J; bases not matched to a gene: 15. This CDR3 is 16 amino acids long. Germline CDR1 and CDR2: DFQATT and SNEGSKA (reference sequence). The CDR3 loop is CSAPQLAGASWNEQFF. DNA for the CDR3: TGCAGTGCTCCCCAATTAGCGGGAGCAAGTTGGAATGAGCAGTTCTTC.

There are a few counts of this clonotype. V gene TRBV7-9 combines with J gene TRBJ2-1; D perhaps matches TRBD2 (7 bases). Deletions cut 5 bases from V and 9 bases from J, with 23 bases between. This CDR3 comprises 16 residues. Germline CDR1 SEHNR, CDR2 FQNEAQ (reference sequence). The CDR3 protein is CASSHEQGSAGAEQFF. DNA for the CDR3: TGTGCCAGCAGCCACGAACAGGGCAGTGCGGGGGCTGAGCAGTTCTTC.